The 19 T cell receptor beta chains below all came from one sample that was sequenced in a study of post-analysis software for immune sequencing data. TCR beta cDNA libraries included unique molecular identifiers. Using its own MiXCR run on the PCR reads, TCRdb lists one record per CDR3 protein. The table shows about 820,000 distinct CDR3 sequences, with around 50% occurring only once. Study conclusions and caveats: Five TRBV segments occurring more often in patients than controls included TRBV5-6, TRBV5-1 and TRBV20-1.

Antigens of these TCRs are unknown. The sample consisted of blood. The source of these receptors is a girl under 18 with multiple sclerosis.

The CDR3 sequence is CASSSPAVNTEAFF. In DNA, the CDR3 is TGTGCCAGCAGCTCCCCTGCGGTGAACACTGAAGCTTTCTTT. The chain has TRBV5-8 and TRBJ1-1; unclear D gene. CDR3 length equals 14 residues. Germline V gene data show CDR1 as SGHTS and CDR2 as YDEGEE. V lost 3 bases to trimming and J lost 0 bases, with 9 bases between them. Based on the CDR3 plus reference TRBV5-8 and TRBJ1-1, the full variable domain is EAGVTQSPTHLIKTRGQQATLRCSPISGHTSVYWYQQALGLGLQFLLWYDEGEERNRGNFPPRFSGRQFPNYSSELNVNALELEDSALYLCASSSPAVNTEAFFGQGTRLTVV.

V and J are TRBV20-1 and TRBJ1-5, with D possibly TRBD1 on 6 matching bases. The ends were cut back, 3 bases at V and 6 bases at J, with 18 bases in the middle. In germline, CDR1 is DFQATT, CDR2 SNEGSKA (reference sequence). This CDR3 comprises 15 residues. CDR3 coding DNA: TGCAGTGCTAGCTCAGGGGTCCGCTCTAGTCAGCCCCAGCATTTT. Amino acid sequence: CSASSGVRSSQPQHF.

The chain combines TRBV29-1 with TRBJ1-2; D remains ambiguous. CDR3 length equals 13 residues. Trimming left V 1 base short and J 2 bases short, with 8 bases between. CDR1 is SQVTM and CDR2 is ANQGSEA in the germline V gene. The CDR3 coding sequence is TGCAGCGTTGAAGGAGCGGCAAACTATGGCTACACCTTC. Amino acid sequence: CSVEGAANYGYTF.

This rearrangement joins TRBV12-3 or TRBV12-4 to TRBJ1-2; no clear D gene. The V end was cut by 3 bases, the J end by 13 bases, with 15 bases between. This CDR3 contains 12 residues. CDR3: CASSLNGRLVTF. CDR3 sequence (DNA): TGTGCCAGCAGTTTGAACGGACGGTTAGTCACCTTC.

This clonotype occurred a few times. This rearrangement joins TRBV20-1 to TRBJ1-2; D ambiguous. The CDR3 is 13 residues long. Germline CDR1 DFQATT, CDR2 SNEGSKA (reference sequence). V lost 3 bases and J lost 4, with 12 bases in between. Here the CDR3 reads CSASPGAAYGYTF. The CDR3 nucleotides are TGCAGTGCTAGCCCCGGCGCAGCCTATGGCTACACCTTC.

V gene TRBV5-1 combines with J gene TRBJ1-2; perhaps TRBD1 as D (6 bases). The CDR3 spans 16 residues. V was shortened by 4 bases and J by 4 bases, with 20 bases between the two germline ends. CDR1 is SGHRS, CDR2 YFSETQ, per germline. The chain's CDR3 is CASSAFPRGSGYGYTF. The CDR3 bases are TGCGCCAGCAGCGCCTTCCCCAGGGGCTCGGGCTATGGCTACACCTTC.

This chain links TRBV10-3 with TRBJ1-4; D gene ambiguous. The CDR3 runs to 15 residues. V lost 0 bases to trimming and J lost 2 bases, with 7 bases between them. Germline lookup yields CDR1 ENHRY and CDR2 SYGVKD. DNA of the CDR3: TGTGCCATCAGTGAGTCTGCTGGCACTAATGAAAAACTGTTTTTT. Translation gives CAISESAGTNEKLFF.

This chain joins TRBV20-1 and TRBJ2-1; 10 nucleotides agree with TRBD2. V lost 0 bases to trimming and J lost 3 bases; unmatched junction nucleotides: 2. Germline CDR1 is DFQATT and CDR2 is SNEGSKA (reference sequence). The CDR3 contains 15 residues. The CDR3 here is CSARDVAGGYNEQFF. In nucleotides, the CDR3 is TGCAGTGCTAGAGATGTAGCGGGGGGCTACAATGAGCAGTTCTTC.

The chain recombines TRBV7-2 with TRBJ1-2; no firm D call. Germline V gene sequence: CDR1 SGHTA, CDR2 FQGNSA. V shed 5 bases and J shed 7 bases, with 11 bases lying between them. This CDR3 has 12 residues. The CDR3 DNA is TGTGCCAGCAGCCCCGTGAAGGGTGGCTACACCTTC. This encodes CASSPVKGGYTF.

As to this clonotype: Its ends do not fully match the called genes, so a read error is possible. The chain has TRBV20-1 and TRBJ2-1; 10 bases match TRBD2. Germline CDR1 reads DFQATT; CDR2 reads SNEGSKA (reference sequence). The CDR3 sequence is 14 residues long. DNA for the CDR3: TGCAGTGCTTATCTAGCGGGAGTGCGTCTTGAGCAGTTCTTT. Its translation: CSAYLAGVRLEQFF.

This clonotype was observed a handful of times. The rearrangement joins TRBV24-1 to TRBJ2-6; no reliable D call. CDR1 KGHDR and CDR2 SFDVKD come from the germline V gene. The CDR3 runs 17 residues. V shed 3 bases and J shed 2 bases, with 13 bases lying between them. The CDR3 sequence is CATSDNPGQPGANVLTF. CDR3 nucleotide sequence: TGTGCCACCAGTGATAACCCGGGCCAGCCTGGGGCCAACGTCCTGACTTTC.

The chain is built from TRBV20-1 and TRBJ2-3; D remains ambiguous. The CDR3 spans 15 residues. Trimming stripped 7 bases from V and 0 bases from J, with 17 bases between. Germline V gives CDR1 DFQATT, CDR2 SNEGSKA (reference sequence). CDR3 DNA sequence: TGCAGTGGCCGCAAAGCCCGCTCTAGCACAGATACGCAGTATTTT. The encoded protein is CSGRKARSSTDTQYF.

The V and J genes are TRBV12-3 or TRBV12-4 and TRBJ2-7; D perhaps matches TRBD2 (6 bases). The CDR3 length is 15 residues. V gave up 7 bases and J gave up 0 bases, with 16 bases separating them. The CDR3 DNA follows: TGTGCCAGCAACCTCCGGGGGAAAAGCTCCTACGAGCAGTACTTC. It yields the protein CASNLRGKSSYEQYF.

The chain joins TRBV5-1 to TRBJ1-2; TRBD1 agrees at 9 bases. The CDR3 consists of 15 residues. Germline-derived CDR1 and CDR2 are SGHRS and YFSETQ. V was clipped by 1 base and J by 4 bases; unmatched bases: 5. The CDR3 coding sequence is TGCGCCAGCAGCTTGAAAGGGACAGGGTCCTATGGCTACACCTTC. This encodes CASSLKGTGSYGYTF.

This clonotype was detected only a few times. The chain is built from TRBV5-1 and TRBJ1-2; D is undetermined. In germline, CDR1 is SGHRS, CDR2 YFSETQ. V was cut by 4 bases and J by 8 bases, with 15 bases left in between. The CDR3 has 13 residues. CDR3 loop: CASSPRSGTGYTF. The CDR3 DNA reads TGCGCCAGCAGCCCGCGGTCAGGAACCGGCTACACCTTC.

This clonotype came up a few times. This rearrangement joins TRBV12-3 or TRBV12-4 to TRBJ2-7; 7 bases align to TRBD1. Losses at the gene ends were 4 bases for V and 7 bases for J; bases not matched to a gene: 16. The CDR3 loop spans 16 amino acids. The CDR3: CASSSGQVERYNEQYF. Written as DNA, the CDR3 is TGTGCCAGCAGTTCAGGACAGGTGGAACGGTACAATGAGCAGTACTTC.

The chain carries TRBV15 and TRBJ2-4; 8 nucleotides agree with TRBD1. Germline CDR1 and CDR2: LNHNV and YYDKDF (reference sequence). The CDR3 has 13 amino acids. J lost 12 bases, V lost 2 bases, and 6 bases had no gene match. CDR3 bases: TGTGCCACCAGCAGACTCGACAGGGGCAATCAGTACTTC. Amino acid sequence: CATSRLDRGNQYF. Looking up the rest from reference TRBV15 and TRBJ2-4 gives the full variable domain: DAMVIQNPRYQVTQFGKPVTLSCSQTLNHNVMYWYQQKSSQAPKLLFHYYDKDFNNEADTPDNFQSRRPNTSFCFLDIRSPGLGDTAMYLCATSRLDRGNQYFGAGTRLSVL.

The DNA of the CDR3 is TGTGCCAGCTCACCGCCAGTGGGCCGGGGCGATTACAATGAGCAGTTCTTC. This codes for CASSPPVGRGDYNEQFF. The chain uses TRBV18 and TRBJ2-1; either TRBD1 or TRBD2 may supply D (5 bases each). Germline V gene sequence: CDR1 KGHSH, CDR2 LQKENI. Trimming took 3 bases from V and 4 from J, leaving 19 bases between them. The CDR3 has 17 residues.

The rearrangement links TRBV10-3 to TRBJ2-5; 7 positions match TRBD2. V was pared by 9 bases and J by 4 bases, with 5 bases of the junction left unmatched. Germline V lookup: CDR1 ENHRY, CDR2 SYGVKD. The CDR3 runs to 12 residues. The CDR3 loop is CAMGGGPETQYF. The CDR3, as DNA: TGTGCCATGGGGGGGGGACCAGAGACCCAGTACTTC.